This T cell receptor beta chain was recorded in a study of blood T cells in healthy people across ages. General study findings and limits: Possibly, changes in expanded clonotypes were confounded because donor CMV status was unknown. PBMCs left unsorted prevented a conclusive naive versus antigen-experienced comparison. When one million T cells were used, diversity estimates were thought to be underestimates.

The sample holds a few counts of this clonotype. Its specificity is unknown. Germline V gene lookup returns CDR1 MNHNS and CDR2 SASEGT. The CDR3 is 15 amino acids. Trimming took 5 bases from V and 4 from J; bases not matched to a gene: 3. Primed by a sample-barcoded 5' primer and a J-beta primer mix, a second PCR proceeded for 7 to 11 cycles. Each cDNA was tagged by a template-switch adaptor containing 12 random nucleotides. TCRdb used MiXCR to reprocess the 5' RACE reads, holding one entry per CDR3 protein. The sample consists of hundreds of thousands of distinct CDR3 sequences, just over 55% of them appearing once.

The rearrangement uses TRBV6-1 and TRBJ2-3, with 13 nucleotides matching TRBD2. This clonotype was sampled from a middle-aged man in good health. The sequenced material came from blood. The CDR3 sequence is CASSQGLAGADTQYF. The CDR3 nucleotides are TGTGCCAGCAGTCAAGGACTAGCGGGAGCAGATACGCAGTATTTT.